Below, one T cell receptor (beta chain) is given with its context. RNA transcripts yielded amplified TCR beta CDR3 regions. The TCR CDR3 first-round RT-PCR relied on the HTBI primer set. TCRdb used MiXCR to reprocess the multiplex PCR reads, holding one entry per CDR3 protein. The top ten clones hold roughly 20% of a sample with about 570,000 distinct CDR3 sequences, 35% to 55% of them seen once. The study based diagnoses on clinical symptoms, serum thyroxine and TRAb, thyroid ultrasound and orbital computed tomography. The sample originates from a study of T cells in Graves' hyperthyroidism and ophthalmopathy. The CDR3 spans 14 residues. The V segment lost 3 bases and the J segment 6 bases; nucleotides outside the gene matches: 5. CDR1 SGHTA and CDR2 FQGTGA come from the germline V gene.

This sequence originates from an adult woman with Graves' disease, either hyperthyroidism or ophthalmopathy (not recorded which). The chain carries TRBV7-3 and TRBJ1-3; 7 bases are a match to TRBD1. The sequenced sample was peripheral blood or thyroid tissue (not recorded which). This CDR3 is CASSLGTASNTIYF. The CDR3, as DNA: TGTGCCAGCAGCTTGGGGACAGCGTCAAACACCATATATTTT. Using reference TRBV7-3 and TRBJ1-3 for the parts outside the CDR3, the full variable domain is GAGVSQTPSNKVTEKGKYVELRCDPISGHTALYWYRQSLGQGPEFLIYFQGTGAADDSGLPNDRFFAVRPEGSVSTLKIQRTERGDSAVYLCASSLGTASNTIYFGEGSWLTVV.